The source of this TCR beta chain is a study of cytomegalovirus exposure and HLA in healthy donors. General study points: Earlier results showed most TCR beta V segments being productive about 87% or about 30% of the time.

The CDR3 sequence is 16 residues long. The V gene end was trimmed by 0 bases and the J gene end by 2 bases; junction bases not matched to a gene: 4. Germline CDR1 reads SGHRS; CDR2 reads YFSETQ. Comments on this clone: Its antigen remains unidentified.

It was with 60 Vbeta and 13 Jbeta primers that the PCR ran. Profiled with immunoSEQ multiplex PCR; TCRdb holds only in-frame clones, not every one. The profile shows fewer than 150,000 clones, less than 85% of them singletons. The sample taken for sequencing was PBMCs. The chain uses TRBV5-1 and TRBJ2-1, with TRBD2 matching over 8 bases. The receptor was isolated from a man aged 40-50 years in good health and CMV-seropositive. CDR3 amino acids: CASSLAGRAAYNEQFF. The CDR3 nucleotides read TGCGCCAGCAGCTTGGCCGGGAGGGCCGCCTACAATGAGCAGTTCTTC.